One T cell receptor beta chain is described in this entry. Its antigen is undetermined. Germline CDR1 MNHEY, CDR2 SVGAGI. The CDR3 totals 16 residues. V was shortened by 0 bases and J by 2 bases, with 14 bases between the two germline ends. This record belongs to a study of metastatic and nonmetastatic thyroid tumors. Study-level results: As reported, TCR beta diversity in blood and tumor was significantly higher in malignant thyroid tumors than in benign nodules.

Using MiXCR, TCRdb reanalyzed the PCR reads. The top ten hold around 3.2% of the sample, which has 50,000 or so clones, around 23% seen once. No patient received treatment before thyroid surgery. V usage is TRBV6-5 and J usage is TRBJ2-7; TRBD1 is a possible D gene (5 bases). The receptor was isolated from a male donor with papillary thyroid cancer or a benign thyroid nodule (not recorded which). Some clones in this sample may be carry-over from other donors' samples. The sample comprised blood. CDR3 protein: CASSYSILGVAYEQYF. The CDR3 DNA follows: TGTGCCAGCAGTTACTCGATTTTAGGGGTAGCCTACGAGCAGTACTTC.